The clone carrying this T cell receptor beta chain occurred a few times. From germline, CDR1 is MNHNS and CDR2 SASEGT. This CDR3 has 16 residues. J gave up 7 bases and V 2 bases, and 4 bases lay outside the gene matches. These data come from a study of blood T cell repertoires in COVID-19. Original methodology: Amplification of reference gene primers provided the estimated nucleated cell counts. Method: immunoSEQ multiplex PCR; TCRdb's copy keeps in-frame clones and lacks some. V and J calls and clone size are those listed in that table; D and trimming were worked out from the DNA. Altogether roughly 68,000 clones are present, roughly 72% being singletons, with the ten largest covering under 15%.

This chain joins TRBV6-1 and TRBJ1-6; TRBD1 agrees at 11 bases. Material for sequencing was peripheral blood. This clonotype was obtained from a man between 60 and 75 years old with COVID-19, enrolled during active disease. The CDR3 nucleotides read TGTGCCAGCAGTGAAATTGGGACAGGGGGGAATTCACCCCTCCACTTT. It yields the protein CASSEIGTGGNSPLHF.